The text below deals with one T cell receptor beta chain. Its specificity is unknown. The ends were cut back, 1 base at V and 4 bases at J, with 14 bases in the middle. Germline values: CDR1 MGHDK, CDR2 SYGVNS. This CDR3 region has 16 residues. Amplified material comprised TCR beta CDR3 regions derived from RNA transcripts. A first-round RT-PCR used HTBI primers, followed by a second-round multiplex PCR. TCRdb re-called the multiplex PCR reads through MiXCR, storing one row per CDR3 protein. Seen here are around 1.1 million distinct CDR3 sequences, roughly two fifths observed once, and the top ten hold 11%. The sample comes from a study of Graves' ophthalmopathy and Graves' hyperthyroidism. Looking at the study overall: Hyperthyroidism is called stable when no ophthalmopathy develops within 18 months of follow-up. Study observations and caveats: Blood also carried most expanded thyroid clonotypes exceeding 0.001 frequency.

This TCR came from an adult man with Graves' hyperthyroidism. Material: peripheral blood or thyroid tissue (not recorded which). The chain joins TRBV25-1 to TRBJ2-1; D not certain. In nucleotides, the CDR3 is TGTGCCAGCAGTGAATCCTCAGAACCCTCGTACAATGAGCAGTTCTTC. It specifies CASSESSEPSYNEQFF.